The 12 T cell receptor beta chains in this list originate from one sample, sequenced in a study of blood T cell repertoires in COVID-19. The method was immunoSEQ multiplex PCR; TCRdb's version includes in-frame clones alone and lacks a portion of them. The sample holds around 150,000 clones, over 75% seen once. Sequenced input: peripheral blood. The receptors come from a human donor in a cohort sampled during active COVID-19.

A remark on this clone: Its ends do not fully match the called genes, so a read error is possible. V gene TRBV7-7 combines with J gene TRBJ2-5; 10 bases map to TRBD2. Germline assignment: CDR1 SSHAT and CDR2 FNYEAQ (reference sequence). This CDR3 has 15 amino acids. In DNA form, the CDR3 reads TGTGCTAGCAGCTTGACCGGACTAGCGGCGGAGACCCAGTACTTC. Protein product: CASSLTGLAAETQYF.

The genes are TRBV11-2 and TRBJ2-5, with D perhaps TRBD2 (7 bases). The CDR3 spans 16 residues. Germline V lookup: CDR1 SGHAT, CDR2 FQNNGV. V lost 2 bases, J lost 4 bases, and 17 bases lay in between. The CDR3 here is CASSLQLGGGRETQYF. The CDR3 DNA reads as TGTGCCAGCAGCTTACAACTAGGGGGAGGGAGAGAGACCCAGTACTTC.

This clone was found once. The CDR3 nucleotides are TGTGCCAGCAGCCCTCCGGGACAGGGGAACTATGGCTACACCTTC. Translated, it gives CASSPPGQGNYGYTF. V gene TRBV5-6 combines with J gene TRBJ1-2, with 10 bases fitting TRBD1. The length of the CDR3 is 15 residues. The junction had 5 bases not matched to a gene; V was cut back by 4 bases and J by 2 bases. Germline V CDR1 and CDR2: SGHDT, YYEEEE.

This chain connects TRBV28 to TRBJ1-2, with TRBD1 matching 7 bases. Per the germline V gene, CDR1 is MDHEN and CDR2 is SYDVKM. CDR3 length equals 11 residues. Trimming removed 5 bases from V and 7 bases from J; junction bases left unmatched: 1. The CDR3 is CASSHRGGYTF. In DNA, the CDR3 is TGTGCCAGCAGTCACAGGGGTGGCTACACCTTC.

The rearrangement uses TRBV5-4 and TRBJ2-1; TRBD1 agrees at 9 bases. The CDR3 loop spans 15 amino acids. J lost 4 bases, V lost 4 bases, and 6 bases had no gene match. Germline lookup yields CDR1 SGHNT and CDR2 YYREEE (reference sequence). The CDR3 reads CASSGRDRAYNEQFF. In DNA, the CDR3 is TGTGCCAGCAGCGGCCGGGACAGGGCGTACAATGAGCAGTTCTTC. The full variable domain, in which reference TRBV5-4 and TRBJ2-1 provide the parts outside the CDR3, is ETGVTQSPTHLIKTRGQQVTLRCSSQSGHNTVSWYQQALGQGPQFIFQYYREEENGRGNFPPRFSGLQFPNYSSELNVNALELDDSALYLCASSGRDRAYNEQFFGPGTRLTVL.

This clone was seen only once. The chain couples TRBV19 to TRBJ1-5; 11 nucleotides align to TRBD1. This CDR3 has 15 amino acids. Germline V lookup: CDR1 LNHDA, CDR2 SQIVND (reference sequence). V was pared by 4 bases and J by 1 base, with 0 bases of the junction left unmatched. The CDR3 bases are TGTGCCAGTAGTAGGGACAGGGGGAGCAATCAGCCCCAGCATTTT. Encoded protein: CASSRDRGSNQPQHF.

V usage is TRBV2 and J usage is TRBJ2-3; D may be TRBD1 (6 bases). Trimming stripped 10 bases from V and 3 bases from J, with 14 bases between. The CDR3 contains 13 residues. The germline V gene encodes CDR1 SNHLY and CDR2 FYNNEI. CDR3 sequence (DNA): TGTGCCATGCACAGGGTTGGTACAGATACGCAGTATTTT. Amino acids: CAMHRVGTDTQYF.

V and J are TRBV19 and TRBJ2-2, with 7 positions matching TRBD2. The V and J ends lost 6 bases and 9 bases, in that order; junction bases with no gene match: 10. The length of the CDR3 is 14 residues. Germline V gives CDR1 LNHDA, CDR2 SQIVND (reference sequence). DNA for the CDR3: TGTGCCAGTAGATGGGAGGGGACCCCTCGGGAGCTGTTTTTT. Translation gives CASRWEGTPRELFF.

The chain uses TRBV7-2 and TRBJ1-4, with D possibly matching TRBD1 (5 bases). Between the trimmed V and J ends, which lost 8 bases and 6 bases, there was a span of 16 bases. The germline CDR1 and CDR2 sequences are SGHTA and FQGNSA. This CDR3 has 14 amino acids. Here the CDR3 DNA reads TGTGCCAGCGCCGGGGGGGGTTATTATGAAAAACTGTTTTTT. It specifies CASAGGGYYEKLFF.

The chain has TRBV27 and TRBJ2-7, with TRBD1 matching 10 bases. J was trimmed by 1 base and V by 6 bases; bases with no gene match: 6. This CDR3 is built from 15 residues. Germline values: CDR1 MNHEY, CDR2 SMNVEV (reference sequence). The CDR3 is CASRQRQGASYEQYF. The CDR3 region has the DNA TGTGCCAGCAGGCAGAGACAGGGGGCATCCTACGAGCAGTACTTC.

The V call is TRBV6-5, the J call TRBJ2-2, with D tentatively TRBD1 (5 bases). Per germline, CDR1 MNHEY and CDR2 SVGAGI. V lost 0 bases and J lost 10, with 15 bases in between. The length of the CDR3 is 15 residues. CDR3 sequence reads: CASSYSAPQGPELFF. In DNA, the CDR3 is TGTGCCAGCAGTTACTCGGCTCCTCAGGGCCCGGAGCTGTTTTTT.

The V gene is TRBV19, the J gene TRBJ1-2, with D perhaps TRBD1 (6 bases). The CDR3 is 14 amino acids. Germline V CDR1 and CDR2: LNHDA, SQIVND (reference sequence). V lost 3 bases, J lost 7 bases, and 15 bases lay in between. This CDR3 is CASSIGVRGGGYTF. In DNA, the CDR3 is TGTGCCAGTAGTATCGGTGTCAGGGGCGGTGGCTACACCTTC.